This T cell receptor beta chain was identified in a study of T-cell reconstitution after alpha-beta-depleted transplantation in children. Trimming cost V 6 bases and J 1 base, with 9 bases left between them. This CDR3 is 13 amino acids long. Germline V gives CDR1 ENHRY, CDR2 SYGVKD. Molecular barcoding with unique molecular identifiers was used for the TCRbeta library. Each CDR3 protein is one row after TCRdb ran MiXCR on the PCR reads. The data contain roughly 500,000 distinct CDR3 sequences, 30% to 35% of them singletons. Sample: PBMCs from the stem cell graft donor, taken from the stem cell graft. The clonotype comes from a human donor who donated a stem cell graft to a child with aplastic anemia. This chain links TRBV10-3 with TRBJ1-2, with a tentative D call TRBD1 (5 bases). The CDR3 DNA is TGTGCCATCAGCCTCAGGGATAACTATGGCTACACCTTC. It is translated as CAISLRDNYGYTF.